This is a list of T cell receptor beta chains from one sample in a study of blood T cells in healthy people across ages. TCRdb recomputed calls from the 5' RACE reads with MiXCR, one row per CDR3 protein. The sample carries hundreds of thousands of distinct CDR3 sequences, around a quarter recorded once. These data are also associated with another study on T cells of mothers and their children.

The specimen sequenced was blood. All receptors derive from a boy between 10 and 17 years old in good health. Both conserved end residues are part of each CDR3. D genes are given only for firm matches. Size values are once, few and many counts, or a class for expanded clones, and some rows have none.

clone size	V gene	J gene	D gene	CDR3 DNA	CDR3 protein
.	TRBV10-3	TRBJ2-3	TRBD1	TGTGCCATCAGTGAACAGGGGGGTCTAAATACGCAGTATTTT	CAISEQGGLNTQYF
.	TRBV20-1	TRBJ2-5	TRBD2	TGCAGTGGGGATATTGGCGGGGGAGAGACCCAGTACTTC	CSGDIGGGETQYF
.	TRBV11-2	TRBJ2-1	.	TGTGCCAGCAGCTTAGATCGGACCTCTAATGAGCAGTTCTTC	CASSLDRTSNEQFF
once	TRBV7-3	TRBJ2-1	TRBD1	TGTGCCAGCAGCTCACAGGGGAGTAGTGAGCAGTTCTTC	CASSSQGSSEQFF
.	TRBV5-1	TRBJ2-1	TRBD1	TGCGCCAGCCGGAACTTGGACAGGGCCCACAATGAGCAGTTCTTC	CASRNLDRAHNEQFF
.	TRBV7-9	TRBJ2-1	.	TGTGCCAGCAGCCCCCGGGACTCCCAGGACTACAATGAGCAGTTCTTC	CASSPRDSQDYNEQFF
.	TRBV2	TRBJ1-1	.	TGTGCCAGCAGTCCCGGTCGCCGGGGCACTGAAGCTTTCTTT	CASSPGRRGTEAFF
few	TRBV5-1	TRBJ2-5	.	TGCGCCAGCAGCAATAAGGTCGGACCCCAAGAGACCCAGTACTTC	CASSNKVGPQETQYF
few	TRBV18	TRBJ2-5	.	TGTGCCAGCTCACCATCCGCGGAGACCCAGTACTTC	CASSPSAETQYF
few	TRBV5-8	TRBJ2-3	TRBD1	TGTGCCAGCAGCCTCCTAGGACAGGGGGCAACAGATACGCAGTATTTT	CASSLLGQGATDTQYF
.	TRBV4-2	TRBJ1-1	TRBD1	TGTGCCAGCAGCCAACAGGGGGCCAACACTGAAGCTTTCTTT	CASSQQGANTEAFF
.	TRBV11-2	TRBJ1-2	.	TGTGCCAGCGCCTTCGGCACGGACTACGGCTACACCTTC	CASAFGTDYGYTF
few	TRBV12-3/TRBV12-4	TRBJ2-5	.	TGTGCCAGCAGTTTAGGAGTTGGGGCGGGTCAAGAGACCCAGTACTTC	CASSLGVGAGQETQYF
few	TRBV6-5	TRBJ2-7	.	TGTGCCAGCAGTTACCGGACGGATTATTACGAGCAGTACTTC	CASSYRTDYYEQYF
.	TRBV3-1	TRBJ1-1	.	TGTGCCAGCAGCCTTAGAGGGGACTCGAACACTGAAGCTTTCTTT	CASSLRGDSNTEAFF
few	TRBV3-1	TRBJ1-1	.	TGTGCCAGCAGCCCCCGCCGGGCGTTAGCTTTCTTT	CASSPRRALAFF
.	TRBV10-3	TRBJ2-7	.	TGTGCCATCAGTGACTACCAGACGGTGGGAAGCTACGAGCAGTACTTC	CAISDYQTVGSYEQYF
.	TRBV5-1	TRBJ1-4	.	TGCGCCAGCAGCTTGGGGGGACTTGATGGCGAAAAACTGTTTTTT	CASSLGGLDGEKLFF
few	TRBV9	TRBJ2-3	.	TGTGCCAGCAGCGTAGAGGCAGGGCCAAGCACAGATACGCAGTATTTT	CASSVEAGPSTDTQYF
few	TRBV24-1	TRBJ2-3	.	TGTGCCGCCAGTGATACAGGGAGGAGAGATACGCAGTATTTT	CAASDTGRRDTQYF
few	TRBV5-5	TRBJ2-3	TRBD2	TGTGCCAGCAGTTTTAGCGGGGTCGGCACAGATACGCAGTATTTT	CASSFSGVGTDTQYF
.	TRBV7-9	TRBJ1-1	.	TGTGCCAGCAGAAATGACAGGCGCACTGAAGCTTTCTTT	CASRNDRRTEAFF
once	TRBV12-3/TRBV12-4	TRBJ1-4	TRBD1	TGTGCCAGCAGTTTGGAAGCAGGGGGCGGGGTGAGTGAAAAACTGTTTTTT	CASSLEAGGGVSEKLFF
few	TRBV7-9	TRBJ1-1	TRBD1	TGTGCCAGCAGCGGGCTTGGGACAGGGAGGACTGAAGCTTTCTTT	CASSGLGTGRTEAFF
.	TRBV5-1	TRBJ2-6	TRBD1	TGCGCCAGCACCCGGACAGGGGCTGGGGCCAACGTCCTGACTTTC	CASTRTGAGANVLTF
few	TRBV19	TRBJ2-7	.	TGTGCCAGTAGTATCGGGCCTACCTACGAGCAGTACTTC	CASSIGPTYEQYF
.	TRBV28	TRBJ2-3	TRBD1	TGTGCCAGCAGTCCCTGGACAGGGGGCGCGGGTAGGGGAAGAACAGATACGCAGTATTTT	CASSPWTGGAGRGRTDTQYF
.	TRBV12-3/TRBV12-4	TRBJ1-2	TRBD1	TGTGCCAGCAGCCAAGGGACAGGGGACCTCTATGGCTACACCTTC	CASSQGTGDLYGYTF
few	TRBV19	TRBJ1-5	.	TGTGCCAGTAAGGACAGAACCATCCATCAGCCCCAGCATTTT	CASKDRTIHQPQHF
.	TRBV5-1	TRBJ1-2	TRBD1	TGCGCCAGCAGCTTGGCAGGGGGCGGCGGCTACACCTTC	CASSLAGGGGYTF
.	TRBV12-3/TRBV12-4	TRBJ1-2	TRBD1	TGTGCCAGCAGTTTCCCGACAGGGGGCGGCTACACCTTC	CASSFPTGGGYTF
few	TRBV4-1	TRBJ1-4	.	TGCGCCAGCAGCCAAGACCGCGACGAAAAACTGTTTTTT	CASSQDRDEKLFF
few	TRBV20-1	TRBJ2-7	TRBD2	TGCAGTGCCTCAGAGCGGGGGGCGGTCTACGAGCAGTACTTC	CSASERGAVYEQYF
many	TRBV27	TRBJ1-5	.	TGTGCCAGCAGTGTCCGTTGGGATCAGCCCCAGCATTTT	CASSVRWDQPQHF
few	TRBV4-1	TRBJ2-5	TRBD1	TGCGCCAGCAGCCAAGGGACAGGGGCATTGGAGACCCAGTACTTC	CASSQGTGALETQYF
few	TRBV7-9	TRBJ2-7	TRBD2	TGTGCCAGCAGGGGACTAGCGGACGAGCAGTACTTC	CASRGLADEQYF
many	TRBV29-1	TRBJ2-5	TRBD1	TGCAGCGTCGTACAGGGGTTCCAAGAGACCCAGTACTTC	CSVVQGFQETQYF
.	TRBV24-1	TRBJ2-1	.	TGTGCCACCAGTGACGCGACTGCTAAAGGATCCTACAATGAGCAGTTCTTC	CATSDATAKGSYNEQFF
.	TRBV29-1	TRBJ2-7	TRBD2	TGCAGCGTGCGGGGGGAGATAGAAACGTACGAGCAGTACTTC	CSVRGEIETYEQYF
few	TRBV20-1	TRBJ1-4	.	TGCAGTGCTAGTGCGACCCCGGGGGGTGATGAAAAACTGTTTTTT	CSASATPGGDEKLFF
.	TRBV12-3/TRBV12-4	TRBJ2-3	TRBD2	TGTGCCAGCAGGACTAGCGGGGGGGGCACAGATACGCAGTATTTT	CASRTSGGGTDTQYF
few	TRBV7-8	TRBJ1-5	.	TGTGCCAGCAGCTTAGCCCAGATCCCGGGGATAAGCAATCAGCCCCAGCATTTT	CASSLAQIPGISNQPQHF
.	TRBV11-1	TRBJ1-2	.	TGTGCCAGCAGCCGTCGGACGCAGAGTGGCTACACCTTC	CASSRRTQSGYTF
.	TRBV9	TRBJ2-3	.	TGTGCCAGCAGCGTAGAGGTTTCAGATACGCAGTATTTT	CASSVEVSDTQYF
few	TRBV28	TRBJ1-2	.	TGTGCCAGCAGTTTACCCCGGGGGCCGCATGGCTACACCTTC	CASSLPRGPHGYTF
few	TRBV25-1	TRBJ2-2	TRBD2	TGTGCCAGCAGCCGAGGTCTGGGAGGGACCGGGGAGCTGTTTTTT	CASSRGLGGTGELFF
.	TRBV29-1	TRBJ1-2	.	TGCAGCGTTAGATGGCAGGGAAACTATGGCTACACCTTC	CSVRWQGNYGYTF
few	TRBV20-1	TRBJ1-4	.	TGCAGTGCTAGAGATGGAAGAACTAATGAAAAACTGCTTTTT	CSARDGRTNEKLLF
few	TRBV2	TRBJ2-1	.	TGTGCCAGCACCGGAGACTACTTCTACAATGAGCAGTTCTTC	CASTGDYFYNEQFF
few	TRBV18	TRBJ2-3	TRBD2	TGTGCCAGCTCAGGACTAGCGGGGCCAGATACGCAGTATTTT	CASSGLAGPDTQYF
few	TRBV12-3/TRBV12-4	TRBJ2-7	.	TGTGCCAGCACCCTCGACCCGGGGGACCCCTACGAGCAGTACTTC	CASTLDPGDPYEQYF
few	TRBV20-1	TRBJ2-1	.	TGCAGTGCTAGAAGTAGGGATGGCCCCAATGAGCAGTTCTTC	CSARSRDGPNEQFF
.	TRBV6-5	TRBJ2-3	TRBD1	TGTGCCAGCAGTTATGGGACAGCACGGACAGATACGCAGTATTTT	CASSYGTARTDTQYF
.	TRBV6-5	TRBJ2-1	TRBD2	TGTGCCAGCAGTACCCGAGTAGCGGGCTACAATGAGCAGTTCTTC	CASSTRVAGYNEQFF